Listed here is a single T cell receptor (beta chain). A read error may produce the germline difference seen at one junction end. Different DNA sequences within this sample yield the same CDR3. This sample was included in a study of control samples from healthy donors and cancer patients. In germline, CDR1 is MNHEY, CDR2 SVGEGT. The CDR3 is 16 amino acids. Only in-frame clones appear in the TCRdb table, and some are missing; sequencing was by immunoSEQ multiplex PCR. The data show approximately 100,000 clones, around 88% seen once. Sequencing was performed on blood. The chain couples TRBV6-2 or TRBV6-3 to TRBJ1-1; D gene uncertain. The sequence derives from a man between 25 and 39 years old in good health. CDR3 amino acids: CASSYPPQYLGTEAFF. The CDR3 DNA sequence: TGTGCCAGCAGTTACCCGCCGCAGTACCTGGGAACTGAAGCCTTCTTT.